This T cell receptor beta chain was retrieved from a study of beta chain features in type 1 diabetes. At the level of the study: Healthy donors, compared against patients, showed similar age, gender and cell yields. Study-wide findings and caveats: When Type 1 diabetes patients were examined, their TCRB CDR3s proved moderately but significantly shorter in all four CD4+ subsets.

The entirety of the isolated RNA underwent reverse transcription, so expressed TCRB transcripts were sequenced. Libraries were prepared by immunoSEQ multiplex PCR; TCRdb keeps only in-frame clonotypes and omits some of them. The table has 120,000 to 150,000 clones, roughly an eighth seen once. As to this clone: What it binds is unknown.

Germline CDR1 is SGHDT and CDR2 is YYEEEE. The CDR3 is 15 residues long. V lost 6 bases, J lost 4 bases, and 17 bases lay in between. Donors underwent one heparinised blood draw, about 120 mL on average. Each of the CD4+ naive, central memory, regulatory and stem cell-like memory populations was sorted via CD45RO/CCR7/CD25/CD127/CD95/CD27. The gene calls are TRBV5-6 and TRBJ2-1; maybe TRBD1 (6 bases). Sequencing was performed on central memory CD4+ T cells from blood. This receptor was identified in a man aged 18 to 29 with type 1 diabetes. The DNA for the CDR3 is TGTGCCAGCACCCCAGAGAGGGGGTATTACAATGAGCAGTTCTTC. It is translated as CASTPERGYYNEQFF.